This T cell receptor (beta chain) was obtained from a study of vaccination and CD4 T cells after COVID-19. The CDR3 loop spans 14 amino acids. Germline V gene lookup returns CDR1 WNHNN and CDR2 SYGVQD (reference sequence). Trimming left V 3 bases short and J 1 base short, with 7 bases between. This clonotype was seen a handful of times. Its antigen is currently unknown. Treatment in this sample: approximately nine-day PBMC culture with coronavirus spike peptide pools or control peptides (ViraFEST assay). Following expansion of antigen-specific T cells with peptide pools, ViraFEST then sequenced TCRs. The Oncomine TCR Beta short-read assay sequenced DNA from cultured CD4+ T cells. Extraction of genomic DNA was performed on cultured CD4+ T cells. TCRdb called the PCR reads again in MiXCR, with one record for every CDR3 protein. The table has 15,000 to 20,000 distinct CDR3 sequences, 45% to 65% seen once.

V gene TRBV10-1 combines with J gene TRBJ1-3; D is undetermined. This receptor was taken from a human donor who had recovered from COVID-19. Source material: CD4+ T cells from blood, cultured in vitro. The CDR3 loop reads CASSDGLSGNTIYF. The CDR3 nucleotides are TGCGCCAGCAGTGATGGCTTATCTGGAAACACCATATATTTT.